This T cell receptor beta chain comes out of a study of shared clonotypes between healthy human individuals. Here immunoSEQ multiplex PCR was the method, and the copy in TCRdb shows in-frame clones only, minus some. The sample lists about 590,000 clones, roughly 95% occurring once. The CDR3 totals 17 residues. The V gene end was trimmed by 4 bases and the J gene end by 6 bases; junction bases not matched to a gene: 17. The germline V gene encodes CDR1 GTSNPN and CDR2 SVGIG (reference sequence). This clone was recorded once. It was CD45RO-negative cells, positively selected for CCR7, that made up naive CD8 cells, with terminally differentiated effector memory CD45RA+ cells excluded.

Sequenced: naive CD8+ T cells sorted from blood. This receptor was taken from a woman in her twenties or thirties in good health. The chain uses TRBV30 and TRBJ2-2; 7 bases align to TRBD2. CDR3 bases: TGTGCCTGGACTGGCTTGAGCGGGAAGTGGGAATCCGGGGAGCTGTTTTTT. Protein product: CAWTGLSGKWESGELFF.